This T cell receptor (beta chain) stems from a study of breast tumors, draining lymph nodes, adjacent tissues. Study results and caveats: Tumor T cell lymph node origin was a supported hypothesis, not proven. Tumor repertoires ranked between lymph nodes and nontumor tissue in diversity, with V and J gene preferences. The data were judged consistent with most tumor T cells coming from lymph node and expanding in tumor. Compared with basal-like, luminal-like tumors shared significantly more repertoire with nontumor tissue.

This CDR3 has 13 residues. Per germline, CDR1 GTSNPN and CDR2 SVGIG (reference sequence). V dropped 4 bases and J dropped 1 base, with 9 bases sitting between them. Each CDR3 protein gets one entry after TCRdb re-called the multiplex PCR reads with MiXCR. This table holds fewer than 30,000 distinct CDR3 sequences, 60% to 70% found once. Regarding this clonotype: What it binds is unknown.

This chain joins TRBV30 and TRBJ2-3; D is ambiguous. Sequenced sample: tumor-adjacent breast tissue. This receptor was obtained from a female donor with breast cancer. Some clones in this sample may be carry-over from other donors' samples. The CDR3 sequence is CAWTYTGTDTQYF. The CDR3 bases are TGTGCCTGGACATATACAGGCACAGATACGCAGTATTTT.